This is a list of T cell receptor beta chains from one sample in a study of early T cells in non-severe SARS-CoV-2 infection. Using its own MiXCR run on the 5' RACE reads, TCRdb lists one record per CDR3 protein. The repertoire holds tens of thousands of distinct CDR3 sequences, with roughly a tenth as singletons. The specimen was whole blood. These TCRs come from an adult who was a healthcare worker with PCR-confirmed SARS-CoV-2 infection or an uninfected control (not recorded which). Each CDR3 is given with its conserved first and last residue.

TRBV20-1	CSASYAGNTIYF
TRBV29-1	CSGWRGTDTQYF
TRBV12-5	CASGLGQFNTEAFF
TRBV29-1	CSVQPGVNTEAFF
TRBV6-4	CASSAQGYTGELFF
TRBV9	CASTRQARFTDTQYF
TRBV4-3	CASSSRARSANEQFF
TRBV4-3	CASSQGTSGGRSEAQYF
TRBV12-3/TRBV12-4	CASSPGAENYGYTF
TRBV7-2	CASSPRTRYEQYF
TRBV28	CASSWAYEQYF
TRBV5-1	CASSSILTGTLSSEAFF
TRBV14	CASSQAARGARTGELFF
TRBV27	CASSLRGRQETQYF
TRBV29-1	CSVDRDRPYNEQFF
TRBV24-1	CATSPGQGRVGNEKLFF
TRBV9	CASSISGTDITDTQYF
TRBV18	CASSPSGAYLHEQFF
TRBV10-3	CAISPVLRTEAFF
TRBV18	CASSDRMDQPQHF
TRBV5-4	CASSLKGTYEQYF
TRBV2	CASSKSADTQYF
TRBV29-1	CSVHWELGEQFF
TRBV30	CAWSAPGRNSYEQYF
TRBV7-9	CASSRRAYGYTF
TRBV6-2/TRBV6-3	CASRRLATYNEQFF
TRBV4-3	CASSQGPAGGNQPQHF
TRBV18	CASSPSTYSGGARFF
TRBV20-1	CSAMTSYEQYF
TRBV20-1	CSARDPSGNQPQHF
TRBV5-1	CASSFGTNQPQHF
TRBV7-9	CASSPAVTTQYF
TRBV18	CASSPTIRQEKNTEAFF
TRBV6-5	CASSYQSRGETQYF
TRBV7-6	CASSLVGSENTIYF
TRBV6-2/TRBV6-3	CASSYPGFGTEAFF
TRBV7-2	CASKLGTSNYGYTF
TRBV7-8	CASSPLVGSTIDTQYF
TRBV6-2/TRBV6-3	CASSTHRGVLVSEAFF
TRBV5-1	CASSLEDSYGYTF
TRBV29-1	CSVEVGNNEQFF
TRBV7-3	CASSLTPRTYNEQFF
TRBV6-2/TRBV6-3	CASQLAGFNEQFF
TRBV5-1	CASSLAPSYEQYF
TRBV5-4	CASSLGQRGEETQYF
TRBV9	CASSVEGTAGYTF
TRBV4-3	CASSQDLGFGNQPQHF
TRBV10-3	CAISEGYRGGTEAFF
TRBV6-1	CASSLEAGYGYTF
TRBV18	CASSPGRQLREQYF
TRBV10-3	CAISESRATSYEQYF